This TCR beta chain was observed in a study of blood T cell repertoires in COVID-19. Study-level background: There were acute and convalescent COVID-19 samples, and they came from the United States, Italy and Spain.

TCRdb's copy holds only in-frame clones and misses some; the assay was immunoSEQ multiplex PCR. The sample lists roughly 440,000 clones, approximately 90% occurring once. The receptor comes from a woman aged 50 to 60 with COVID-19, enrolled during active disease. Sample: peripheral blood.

The chain's CDR3 is CASSLRTSGGVDTQYF. In nucleotides, the CDR3 is TGTGCCAGCAGTTTACGGACTAGCGGGGGTGTAGATACGCAGTATTTT. The chain recombines TRBV27 with TRBJ2-3; 13 bases are a match to TRBD2. V gave up 2 bases and J gave up 5 bases; unmatched junction bases: 4. This CDR3 contains 16 residues. The germline gives CDR1 MNHEY, CDR2 SMNVEV (reference sequence).